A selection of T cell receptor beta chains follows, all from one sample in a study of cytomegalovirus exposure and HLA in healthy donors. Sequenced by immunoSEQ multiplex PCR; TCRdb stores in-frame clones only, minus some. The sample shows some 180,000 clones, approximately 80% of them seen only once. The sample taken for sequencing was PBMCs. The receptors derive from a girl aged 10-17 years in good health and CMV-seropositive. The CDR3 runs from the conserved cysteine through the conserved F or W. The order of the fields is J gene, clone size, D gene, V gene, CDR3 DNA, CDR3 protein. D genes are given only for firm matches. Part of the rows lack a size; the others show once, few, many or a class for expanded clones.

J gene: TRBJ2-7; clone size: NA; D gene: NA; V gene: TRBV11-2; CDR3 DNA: TGTGCCAGCAGCCCTTCGACAGTTTACGAGCAGTACTTC; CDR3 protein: CASSPSTVYEQYF
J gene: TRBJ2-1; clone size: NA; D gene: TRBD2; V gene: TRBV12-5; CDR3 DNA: TGTGCTAGTGGTTTGGTACGGAGTGGACTAGCGGGAGCTTTCTCCTACAATGAGCAGTTCTTC; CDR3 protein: CASGLVRSGLAGAFSYNEQFF
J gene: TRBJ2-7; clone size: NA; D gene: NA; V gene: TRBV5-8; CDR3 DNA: TGTGCCAGCAGCGGTGACTGGAATTACGAGCAGTACTTC; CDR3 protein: CASSGDWNYEQYF
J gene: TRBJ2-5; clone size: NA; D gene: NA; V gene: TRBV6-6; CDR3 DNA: TGTGCCAGCAGTTTCCGGGGGCAAGAGACCCAGTACTTC; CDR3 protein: CASSFRGQETQYF
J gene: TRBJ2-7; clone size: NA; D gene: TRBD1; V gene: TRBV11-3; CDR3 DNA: TGTGCCAGCAGCTTAGGATTAGGGACAGGGGACTACGAGCAGTACTTC; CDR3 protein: CASSLGLGTGDYEQYF
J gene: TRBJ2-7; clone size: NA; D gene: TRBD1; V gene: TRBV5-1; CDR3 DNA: TGCGCCAGCAGCTTGCTGGGACAGGGGTACGCCGAGCAGTACTTC; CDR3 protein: CASSLLGQGYAEQYF
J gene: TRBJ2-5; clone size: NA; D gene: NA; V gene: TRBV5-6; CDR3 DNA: TGTGCCAGCAACGTGATCACAACGGAGACCCAGTACTTC; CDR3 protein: CASNVITTETQYF
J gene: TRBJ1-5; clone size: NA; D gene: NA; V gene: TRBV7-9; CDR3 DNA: TGTGCCAGCAGCTTAGCCGGGATGAGCAATCAGCCCCAGCATTTT; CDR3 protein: CASSLAGMSNQPQHF
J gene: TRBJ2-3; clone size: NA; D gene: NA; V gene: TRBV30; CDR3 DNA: TGTGCCTGGACCAGAAATCGGGTAGATACGCAGTATTTT; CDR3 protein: CAWTRNRVDTQYF
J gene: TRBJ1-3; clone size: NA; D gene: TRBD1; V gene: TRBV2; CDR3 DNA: TGTGCCAGCAGTGGGGGACAGCCCTCTGGAAACACCATATATTTT; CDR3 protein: CASSGGQPSGNTIYF
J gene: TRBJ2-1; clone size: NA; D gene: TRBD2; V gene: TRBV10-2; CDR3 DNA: TGCGCCAGCAGCACCGGGACTAGCAGCCTCAATGAGCAGTTCTTC; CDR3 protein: CASSTGTSSLNEQFF
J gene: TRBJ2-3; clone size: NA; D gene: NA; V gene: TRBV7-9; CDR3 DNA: TGTGCCAGCAGCTTACTAGCGACGAGCACAGATACGCAGTATTTT; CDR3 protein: CASSLLATSTDTQYF
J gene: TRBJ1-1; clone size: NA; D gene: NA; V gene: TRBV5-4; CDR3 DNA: TGTGCCAGCAGCCCAAGGGGTTTCGCTGAAGCTTTCTTT; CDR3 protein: CASSPRGFAEAFF
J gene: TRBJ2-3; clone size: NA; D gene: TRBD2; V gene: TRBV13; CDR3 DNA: TGTGCCAGCAGCCTAGCGGGAGTAATAACAGATACGCAGTATTTT; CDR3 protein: CASSLAGVITDTQYF
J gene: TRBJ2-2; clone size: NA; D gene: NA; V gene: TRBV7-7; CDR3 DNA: TGTGCCAGCAGCTACCACAGGGACAACACCGGGGAGCTGTTTTTT; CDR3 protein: CASSYHRDNTGELFF
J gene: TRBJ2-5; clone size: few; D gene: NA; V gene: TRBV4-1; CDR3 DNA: TGCGCCAGCAGCCAAGAGCAGCAAGAGACCCAGTACTTC; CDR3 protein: CASSQEQQETQYF
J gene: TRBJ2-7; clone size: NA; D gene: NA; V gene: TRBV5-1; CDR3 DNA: TGCGCCAGCAGCACCTCGACAGAATCCTACGAGCAGTACTTC; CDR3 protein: CASSTSTESYEQYF
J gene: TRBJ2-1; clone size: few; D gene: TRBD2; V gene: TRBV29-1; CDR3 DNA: TGCAGCGTTGAAGGAAGCGGGAGGTACAATGAGCAGTTCTTC; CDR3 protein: CSVEGSGRYNEQFF
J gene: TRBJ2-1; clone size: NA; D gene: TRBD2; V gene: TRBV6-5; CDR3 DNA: TGTGCCAGCAGTTACCGGGGGGGTGAGCAGTTCTTC; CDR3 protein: CASSYRGGEQFF
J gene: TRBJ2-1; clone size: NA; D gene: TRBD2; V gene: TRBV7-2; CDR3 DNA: TGTGCCAGCAGCTCCGGGGCTAGCGGGAGGCGTGAGCAGTTCTTC; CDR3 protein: CASSSGASGRREQFF
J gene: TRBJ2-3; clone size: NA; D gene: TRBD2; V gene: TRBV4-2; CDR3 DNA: TGTGCCAGCAGCCAGTTCTTGTTGCGGGAGCTCACAGATACGCAGTATTTT; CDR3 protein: CASSQFLLRELTDTQYF
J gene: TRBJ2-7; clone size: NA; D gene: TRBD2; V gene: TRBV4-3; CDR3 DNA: TGCGCCAGCAGCCAAGGCCGGGCGGGAGAGTACGAGCAGTACTTC; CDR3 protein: CASSQGRAGEYEQYF
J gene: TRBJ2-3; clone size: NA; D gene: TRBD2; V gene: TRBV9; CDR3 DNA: TGTGCCAGCAGCGTAGGAGGCGGGAGAGGGGCAGATACGCAGTATTTT; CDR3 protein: CASSVGGGRGADTQYF
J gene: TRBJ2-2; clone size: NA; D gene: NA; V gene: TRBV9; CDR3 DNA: TGTGCCAGCAGCGTTCTGGCAGGGGAGCTGTTTTTT; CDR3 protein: CASSVLAGELFF
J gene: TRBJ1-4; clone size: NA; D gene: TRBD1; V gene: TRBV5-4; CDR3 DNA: TGTGCCAGCAGTACACAGGGGGCGGAAGAAAAACTGTTTTTT; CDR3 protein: CASSTQGAEEKLFF
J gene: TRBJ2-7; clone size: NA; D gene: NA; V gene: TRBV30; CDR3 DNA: TGTGCCTGGACCCAGAGAGGGGGAAGCTCCTACGAGCAGTACTTC; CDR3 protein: CAWTQRGGSSYEQYF
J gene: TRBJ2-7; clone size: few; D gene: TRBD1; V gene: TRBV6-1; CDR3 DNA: TGTGCCAGCATCGTCGGGACAGGGTTAAGCGAGCAGTACTTC; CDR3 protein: CASIVGTGLSEQYF
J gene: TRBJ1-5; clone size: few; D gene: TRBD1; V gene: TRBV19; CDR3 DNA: TGTGCCAGTAGCGCCGGGACAGGGAACAGTCAGCCCCAGCATTTT; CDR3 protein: CASSAGTGNSQPQHF
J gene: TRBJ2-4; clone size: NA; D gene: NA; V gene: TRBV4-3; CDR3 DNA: TGCGCCAGCAGCCAAGATATGGGAGGCTCGGCCAAAAACATTCAGTACTTC; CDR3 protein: CASSQDMGGSAKNIQYF
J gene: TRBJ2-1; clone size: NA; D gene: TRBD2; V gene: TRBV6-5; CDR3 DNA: TGCGCCAGCAGTTTCCCAGCGGGAGATACCGGTGAGCAGTTCTTC; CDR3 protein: CASSFPAGDTGEQFF
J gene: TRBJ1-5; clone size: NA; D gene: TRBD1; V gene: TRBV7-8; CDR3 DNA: TGTGCCAGCAGCTTAGCCAAGACAGGGAATTCCAGGGGCAATCAGCCCCAGCATTTT; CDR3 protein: CASSLAKTGNSRGNQPQHF
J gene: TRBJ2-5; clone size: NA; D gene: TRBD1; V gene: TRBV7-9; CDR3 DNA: TGTGCCAGCAGCCTCGACAGGGGGCCAGCAGCCGTGACCCAGTACTTC; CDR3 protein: CASSLDRGPAAVTQYF
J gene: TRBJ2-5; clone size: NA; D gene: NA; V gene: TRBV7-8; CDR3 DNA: TGTGCCAGCAGCTTAGTATCAGAGACCCAGTACTTC; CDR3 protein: CASSLVSETQYF
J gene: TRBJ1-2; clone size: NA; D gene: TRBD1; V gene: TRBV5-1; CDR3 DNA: TGCGCCAGCACCTCGACAGGGTTGAACTATGGCTACACCTTC; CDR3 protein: CASTSTGLNYGYTF
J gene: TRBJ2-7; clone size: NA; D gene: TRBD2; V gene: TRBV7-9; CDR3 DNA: TGTGCCAGCAGCTCAGGGACTAGCGGCTACGAGCAGTACTTC; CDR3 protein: CASSSGTSGYEQYF
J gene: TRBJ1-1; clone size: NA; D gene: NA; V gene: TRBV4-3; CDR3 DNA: TGCGCCAGCAGCCAAGCCAGGAACACTGAAGCTTTCTTT; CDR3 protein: CASSQARNTEAFF
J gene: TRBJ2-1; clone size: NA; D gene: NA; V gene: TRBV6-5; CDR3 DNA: TGTGCCAGCAGTTTGAGCGGAGTCTCCTACAATGAGCAGTTCTTC; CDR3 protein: CASSLSGVSYNEQFF
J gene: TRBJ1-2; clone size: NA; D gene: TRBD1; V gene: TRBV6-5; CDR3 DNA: TGTGCCAGCAGAGGACAGGGCAAAGGCTATGGCTACACCTTC; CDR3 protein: CASRGQGKGYGYTF
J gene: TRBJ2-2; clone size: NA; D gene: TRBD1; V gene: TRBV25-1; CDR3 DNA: TGTGCCAGCGAGGGGGGAGACAGGGGAAACACCGGGGAGCTGTTTTTT; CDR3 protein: CASEGGDRGNTGELFF
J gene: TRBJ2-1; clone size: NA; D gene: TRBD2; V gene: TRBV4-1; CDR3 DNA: TGCGCCAGCAGATTGGGACTAGCGGTCCTAGGGGAAAATGAGCAGTTCTTC; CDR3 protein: CASRLGLAVLGENEQFF
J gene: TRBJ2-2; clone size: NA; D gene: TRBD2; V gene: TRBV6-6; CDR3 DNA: TGTGCCAGCAGCTTAGCGGGAGGGCCTGAGGGCGGGGAGCTGTTTTTT; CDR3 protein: CASSLAGGPEGGELFF
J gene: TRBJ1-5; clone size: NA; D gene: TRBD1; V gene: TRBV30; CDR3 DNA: TGTGCCTGGAGCGCAGGGGGCCTGAGTCAGCCCCAGCATTTT; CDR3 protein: CAWSAGGLSQPQHF
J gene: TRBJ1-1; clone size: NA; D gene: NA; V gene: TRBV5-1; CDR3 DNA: TGCGCCAGCAGCTTAATACAGGGCACTGAAGCTTTCTTT; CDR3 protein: CASSLIQGTEAFF
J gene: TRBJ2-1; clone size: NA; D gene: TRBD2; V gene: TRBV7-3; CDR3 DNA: TGTGCCAGCAGCTTATCAGCGGGAACCTACAATGAGCAGTTCTTC; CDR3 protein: CASSLSAGTYNEQFF
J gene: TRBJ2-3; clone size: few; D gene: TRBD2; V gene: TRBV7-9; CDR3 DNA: TGTGCCAGCAGCCCCCGACTAGCGGGGACCACAGATACGCAGTATTTT; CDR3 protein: CASSPRLAGTTDTQYF
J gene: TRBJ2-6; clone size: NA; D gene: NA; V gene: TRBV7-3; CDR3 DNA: TGTGCCAGCAGCTTAATAGGAGGGGGGGCTGGGGCCAACGTCCTGACTTTC; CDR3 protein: CASSLIGGGAGANVLTF
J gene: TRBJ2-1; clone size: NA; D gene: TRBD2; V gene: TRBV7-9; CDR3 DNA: TGTGCCAGCAGCTCCCGACTAGCGGGAGGCAATGAGCAGTTCTTC; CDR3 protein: CASSSRLAGGNEQFF
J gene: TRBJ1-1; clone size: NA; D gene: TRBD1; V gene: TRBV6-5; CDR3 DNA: TGTGCCAGCAACAACTACGGGACAGGGAAAACTGAAGCTTTCTTT; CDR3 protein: CASNNYGTGKTEAFF
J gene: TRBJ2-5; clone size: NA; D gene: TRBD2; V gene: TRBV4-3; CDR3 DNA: TGCGCCAGCAGCCAGGGGGGTAGCGGGGTTGGGTCTGGGGGGACCCAGTACTTC; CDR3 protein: CASSQGGSGVGSGGTQYF
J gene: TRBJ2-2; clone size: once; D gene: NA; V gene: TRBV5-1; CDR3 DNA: TGCGCCAGCAGCAGAGAAGACCCCAGGGCCGGGGAGCTGTTTTTT; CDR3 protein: CASSREDPRAGELFF
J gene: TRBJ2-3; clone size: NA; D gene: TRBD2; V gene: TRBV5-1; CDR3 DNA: TGCGCCAGCAGAGACGAATGGACTAGCGGGATCACAGATACGCAGTATTTT; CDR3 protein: CASRDEWTSGITDTQYF
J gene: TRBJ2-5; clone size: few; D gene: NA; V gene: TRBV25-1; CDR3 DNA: TGTGCCAGCAGTGAATTTGCAGGGTCCCCACAAGAGACCCAGTACTTC; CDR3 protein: CASSEFAGSPQETQYF
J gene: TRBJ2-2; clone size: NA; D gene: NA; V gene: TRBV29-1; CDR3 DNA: TGCAGCGTCTATCTTAACGGGGAGCTGTTTTTT; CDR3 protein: CSVYLNGELFF
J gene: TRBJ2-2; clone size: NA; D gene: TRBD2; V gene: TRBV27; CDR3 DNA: TGTGCCAGCAGTCCCCGACTAGCGGGAGGGGACCGGGAGCTGTTTTTT; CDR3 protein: CASSPRLAGGDRELFF
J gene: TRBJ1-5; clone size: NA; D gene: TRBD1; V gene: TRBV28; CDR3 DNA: TGTGCCAGCAGCTCAGGGTCGGGCAGGGGGGTCCAGCCCCAGCATTTT; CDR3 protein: CASSSGSGRGVQPQHF
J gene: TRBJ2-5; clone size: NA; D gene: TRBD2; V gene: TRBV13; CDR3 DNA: TGTGCCAGCAGCCCCGGACTAGCGAAACCCCTACAAGAGACCCAGTACTTC; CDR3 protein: CASSPGLAKPLQETQYF
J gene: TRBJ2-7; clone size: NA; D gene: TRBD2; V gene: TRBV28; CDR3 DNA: TGTGCCAGCAGTTTGGGACTAGCGGTCTACGAGCAGTACTTC; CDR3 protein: CASSLGLAVYEQYF